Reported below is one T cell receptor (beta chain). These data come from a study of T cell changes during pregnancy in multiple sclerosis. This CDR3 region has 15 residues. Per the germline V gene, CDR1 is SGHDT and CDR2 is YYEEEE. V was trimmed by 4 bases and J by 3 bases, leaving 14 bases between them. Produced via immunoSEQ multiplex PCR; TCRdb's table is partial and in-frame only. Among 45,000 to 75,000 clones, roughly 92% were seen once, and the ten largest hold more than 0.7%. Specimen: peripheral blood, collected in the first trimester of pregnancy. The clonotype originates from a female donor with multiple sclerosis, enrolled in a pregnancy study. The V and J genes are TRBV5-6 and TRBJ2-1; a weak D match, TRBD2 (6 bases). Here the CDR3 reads CASSAGWRVYNEQFF. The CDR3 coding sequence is TGTGCCAGCAGCGCCGGGTGGAGGGTCTACAATGAGCAGTTCTTC.